The clone carrying this T cell receptor beta chain was detected many times. Its antigen is not identified. The data derive from a study of spatial heterogeneity in lung cancer. Notes on the study in general: The appearance of ubiquitous expanded tumor TCRs in blood was greater at resection than follow-up.

V lost 4 bases, J lost 10 bases, and 10 bases lay in between. The CDR3 sequence is 12 residues long. Looked up from germline, CDR1 is SGHVS and CDR2 is FNYEAQ. Noted time point: sample taken at primary tumor resection. The donor population consisted of approximately 70 patients with untreated, early-stage non-small cell lung cancer. Material for sequencing was whole RNA from tumor, nontumor lung or frozen PBMC, left unsorted. A single record per CDR3 protein comes from TCRdb applying MiXCR to the 5' RACE reads. The sample lists roughly 40,000 distinct CDR3 sequences; around 7% were seen once. The sequence derives from a female donor with early-stage non-small cell lung cancer. The chain uses TRBV7-6 and TRBJ1-4; D may be TRBD1 (5 bases). Sequenced here: PBMCs, sampled at surgery. For the CDR3, the DNA is TGTGCCAGCAGCTCACCCGACAGAAAACTGTTTTTT. This gives the protein CASSSPDRKLFF.